The 13 T cell receptor beta chains in this list originate from one sample, sequenced in a study of T cells after yellow fever vaccination (dated by TCRdb to between 2017 and 2020). Library creation used 5' RACE. The run used an Illumina HiSeq 2500. TCRdb trimmed public reads at Q25 via fastp, called clones via MiXCR and kept in-frame beta chains. Every CDR3 protein is listed once, alongside the most common genes and DNA of its rows. The sample contains hundreds of thousands of distinct CDR3 sequences, more than 9% of them found a single time. The leading ten clones occupy around 14% of the sample. The intended sense of this specimen's treatment or condition label: live attenuated yellow fever vaccine strain. This sample comprised PBMCs, obtained on the day of the yellow fever booster vaccination. These receptors all stem from a man aged 30 to 45 who received the YFV17D yellow fever vaccine.

The J gene is TRBJ2-1, the V gene TRBV3-1; TRBD1 aligns across 7 bases. Unmatched junction bases numbered 11, after V lost 6 bases and J lost 6 bases. The germline V gene has CDR1 LGHDT and CDR2 YNNKEL (reference sequence). This CDR3 is built from 15 residues. The chain's CDR3 is CASRARQGLFNEQFF. The DNA of the CDR3 is TGTGCCAGCAGGGCAAGACAGGGCCTCTTCAATGAGCAGTTCTTC.

This rearrangement joins TRBV6-2 or TRBV6-3 to TRBJ1-2; D uncertain. Germline assignment: CDR1 MNHEY and CDR2 SVGEGT. The length of the CDR3 is 13 residues. With 8 bases removed from V and 2 bases from J, the gap between germline ends came to 12 bases. The CDR3 DNA reads TGTGCCAGCTCTACAGCGGAAAACTATGGCTACACCTTC. Translating it yields CASSTAENYGYTF.

The chain combines TRBV28 with TRBJ2-1; TRBD2 matches 8 bases. Germline V CDR1 and CDR2: MDHEN, SYDVKM. Trimming removed 3 bases from V and 5 bases from J; junction bases left unmatched: 6. CDR3 length: 15 amino acids. CDR3 DNA: TGTGCCAGCAGTTTGGAAGGCGGGAGGCACAATGAGCAGTTCTTC. Translating gives CASSLEGGRHNEQFF.

V and J are TRBV5-1 and TRBJ2-3; a possible D gene is TRBD1 (6 bases). Trimming shortened V by 2 bases and J by 0 bases, and 10 bases separated the two germline ends. CDR1 and CDR2 (germline): SGHRS, YFSETQ. CDR3 size: 15 residues. CDR3 DNA: TGCGCCAGCAGCTTCCAGGGGTTAAGCACAGATACGCAGTATTTT. This translates into CASSFQGLSTDTQYF. The variable domain in full, completed from reference TRBV5-1 and TRBJ2-3, reads KAGVTQTPRYLIKTRGQQVTLSCSPISGHRSVSWYQQTPGQGLQFLFEYFSETQRNKGNFPGRFSGRQFSNSRSEMNVSTLELGDSALYLCASSFQGLSTDTQYFGPGTRLTVL.

The genes are TRBV7-2 and TRBJ2-7; no firm D call. V was pared by 4 bases and J by 6 bases, with 13 bases between. This CDR3 comprises 13 residues. Germline values: CDR1 SGHTA, CDR2 FQGNSA. CDR3 DNA sequence: TGTGCCAGCAGCTCGGACGCCTTTCGCGAGCAGTACTTC. This sequence encodes CASSSDAFREQYF.

The chain is built from TRBV25-1 and TRBJ1-5, with TRBD1 matching over 9 bases. The CDR3 runs 14 residues. Trimming at V came to 9 bases and at J to 7 bases, leaving 10 bases not matched to a gene. Per germline, CDR1 MGHDK and CDR2 SYGVNS. The CDR3, as DNA: TGTGCCAGATTGGGGACAGGGCTAGGGCAGCCCCAGCATTTT. Translated: CARLGTGLGQPQHF.

This clonotype was found a few times. The V gene is TRBV12-3 or TRBV12-4, the J gene TRBJ2-7; the D gene is possibly TRBD2 (5 bases). There are 14 residues in the CDR3. Trimming removed 6 bases from V and 0 bases from J, with 12 bases in between. CDR3 DNA sequence: TGTGCCAGCAGGCGGGCGCCGAGCTCCTACGAGCAGTACTTC. Translation: CASRRAPSSYEQYF.

The chain joins TRBV7-2 to TRBJ1-4; no reliable D call. Trimming took off 5 bases at V and 7 bases at J, with 17 bases between the two ends. CDR1 and CDR2 (germline): SGHTA, FQGNSA. The CDR3 is 15 amino acids. CDR3 amino acids: CASSPQSMTLEKLFF. The CDR3 DNA reads TGTGCCAGCAGCCCCCAGTCCATGACACTTGAAAAACTGTTTTTT. Complete variable domain (other parts from reference TRBV7-2 and TRBJ1-4): GAGVSQSPSNKVTEKGKDVELRCDPISGHTALYWYRQSLGQGLEFLIYFQGNSAPDKSGLPSDRFSAERTGGSVSTLTIQRTQQEDSAVYLCASSPQSMTLEKLFFGSGTQLSVL.

J is TRBJ2-5 and V is TRBV7-2; the D is unclear. The CDR3 spans 16 residues. In germline, CDR1 is SGHTA, CDR2 FQGNSA. Trimming took 1 base from V and 5 from J, leaving 17 bases between them. The CDR3 nucleotides are TGTGCCAGCAGCTTAGACTCCCCTCCCGTGGGGGAGACCCAGTACTTC. Its protein product is CASSLDSPPVGETQYF.

The chain couples TRBV7-2 to TRBJ1-1; D perhaps matches TRBD1 (6 bases). Germline V gene data show CDR1 as SGHTA and CDR2 as FQGNSA. Trimming removed 1 base at V and 5 bases at J, with 11 bases between. CDR3 length: 14 residues. Written as DNA, the CDR3 is TGTGCCAGCAGCTTAGACAGGGCGAGGACTGAAGCTTTCTTT. Translation gives CASSLDRARTEAFF.

This clonotype turned up a few times. The rearrangement links TRBV19 to TRBJ2-7, with D possibly being TRBD1 (6 bases). The CDR3 is made up of 13 amino acids. Germline CDR1 and CDR2: LNHDA and SQIVND (reference sequence). V lost 3 bases, J lost 2 bases, and 8 bases lay in between. The CDR3: CASSMTGPYEQYF. CDR3 nucleotides: TGTGCCAGTAGTATGACAGGTCCCTACGAGCAGTACTTC.

The J gene is TRBJ2-3, the V gene TRBV20-1; TRBD2 agrees at 11 bases. Per the germline V gene, CDR1 is DFQATT and CDR2 is SNEGSKA (reference sequence). Losses at the gene ends were 5 bases for V and 7 bases for J; bases not matched to a gene: 5. CDR3 length: 13 residues. The CDR3 protein is CSASTSGRHTQYF. The DNA for the CDR3 is TGCAGTGCTTCAACTAGCGGGAGACATACGCAGTATTTT.

This clonotype was counted a few times. The chain carries TRBV6-5 and TRBJ2-7; 9 bases are shared with TRBD1. The CDR3 consists of 16 residues. CDR1 MNHEY and CDR2 SVGAGI come from the germline V gene. J was trimmed by 7 bases and V by 4 bases; bases with no gene match: 14. The CDR3 region has the DNA TGTGCCAGCAGTTCCCCAGCCGGGACAGGGTCAGGAGAGCAGTACTTC. The encoded protein is CASSSPAGTGSGEQYF.